The clone carrying this T cell receptor (beta chain) was counted at least ten times. The data are from a study of T-cell reconstitution after alpha-beta-depleted transplantation in children. The TCRbeta library incorporated unique molecular identifiers. Via MiXCR, TCRdb re-called the PCR reads, giving one row per CDR3 protein. The table has 640,000 or so distinct CDR3 sequences, 16% seen once. The CDR3 has 12 residues. V was shortened by 3 bases and J by 2 bases, with 7 bases between the two germline ends. Germline CDR1 DFQATT, CDR2 SNEGSKA (reference sequence). The V gene is TRBV20-1, the J gene TRBJ2-5, with D unresolved. The source of this sequence is a human donor who donated a stem cell graft to a child with acute myeloid leukemia. This specimen consisted of PBMCs from the stem cell graft donor, obtained from the stem cell graft. The CDR3 sequence is CSASPSQETQYF. For the CDR3, the DNA is TGCAGTGCTAGCCCCAGTCAAGAGACCCAGTACTTC.